A single sample gave rise to the 16 T cell receptor beta chains below, sequenced in a study of beta chain features in type 1 diabetes. Study-level findings and limits: People with Type 1 diabetes carried modestly yet significantly shorter TCRB CDR3s in all four CD4+ subsets.

No antigen is known for these receptors. The isolated RNA, all of it, was reverse transcribed, so expressed TCRB transcripts were what got sequenced. Sequencing was performed with immunoSEQ multiplex PCR; in TCRdb, only in-frame clones are kept and a portion is missing. The table shows about 240,000 clones, with roughly 13% occurring only once. The material sequenced was naive CD4+ T cells from blood. Source of these receptors: a man aged 25-40 years with type 1 diabetes.

The gene calls are TRBV9 and TRBJ1-3; D unresolved. CDR1 and CDR2 from the germline V gene are SGDLS and YYNGEE. V lost 0 bases to trimming and J lost 0 bases, with 16 bases between them. The CDR3 has 18 residues. The CDR3 bases are TGTGCCAGCAGCGTAGACGTTGAAGGAGCCTTCTCTGGAAACACCATATATTTT. Amino acids: CASSVDVEGAFSGNTIYF. The entire variable domain, with the rest obtained from reference TRBV9 and TRBJ1-3, is as follows: DSGVTQTPKHLITATGQRVTLRCSPRSGDLSVYWYQQSLDQGLQFLIQYYNGEERAKGNILERFSAQQFPDLHSELNLSSLELGDSALYFCASSVDVEGAFSGNTIYFGEGSWLTVV.

This clone was detected a few times. CDR3 in DNA: TGTGCCAGCAGCTTAGTAGGGACAGTCGGCGATGGCTACACCTTC. This encodes CASSLVGTVGDGYTF. The chain combines TRBV11-2 with TRBJ1-2; the match to TRBD1 covers 7 bases. The V segment lost 1 base and the J segment 6 bases; nucleotides outside the gene matches: 8. This CDR3 contains 15 residues. Germline V CDR1 and CDR2: SGHAT, FQNNGV. Using reference TRBV11-2 and TRBJ1-2 for the parts outside the CDR3, the full variable domain is EAGVAQSPRYKIIEKRQSVAFWCNPISGHATLYWYQQILGQGPKLLIQFQNNGVVDDSQLPKDRFSAERLKGVDSTLKIQPAKLEDSAVYLCASSLVGTVGDGYTFGSGTRLTVV.

This chain connects TRBV9 to TRBJ1-2; the match to TRBD1 covers 9 bases. Germline CDR1 is SGDLS and CDR2 is YYNGEE. V lost 0 bases to trimming and J lost 6 bases; unmatched junction nucleotides: 12. This CDR3 contains 17 residues. This CDR3 is CASSVASLTQGADGYTF. CDR3 coding DNA: TGTGCCAGCAGCGTAGCCTCACTAACACAGGGGGCAGATGGCTACACCTTC.

V usage is TRBV25-1 and J usage is TRBJ1-1; no firm D call. The V gene's germline CDR1 is MGHDK and CDR2 SYGVNS. This CDR3 has 11 residues. V lost 4 bases to trimming and J lost 3 bases, with 3 bases between them. Here the CDR3 reads CASSVDTEAFF. In nucleotides, the CDR3 is TGTGCCAGCAGTGTCGACACTGAAGCTTTCTTT.

J is TRBJ1-4 and V is TRBV5-1; no definite D call. The CDR3 is 16 amino acids. V lost 4 bases and J lost 4, with 17 bases in between. Germline V gene sequence: CDR1 SGHRS, CDR2 YFSETQ. CDR3 loop: CASSPNGQEGNEKLFF. The CDR3 region has the DNA TGCGCCAGCAGCCCGAACGGTCAAGAGGGTAATGAAAAACTGTTTTTT.

This chain uses TRBV10-3 with TRBJ2-5, with D hard to call. Germline V gene data show CDR1 as ENHRY and CDR2 as SYGVKD. CDR3 length equals 12 residues. V shed 3 bases and J shed 4 bases, with 6 bases lying between them. CDR3 residues: CAISDFGETQYF. The CDR3 bases are TGTGCCATCAGTGATTTCGGAGAGACCCAGTACTTC.

Regarding this clone: The same CDR3 can be traced to other DNA sequences in this sample. This sequence joins TRBV30 and TRBJ2-2; maybe TRBD1 (6 bases). Germline CDR1 and CDR2: GTSNPN and SVGIG (reference sequence). CDR3 length: 13 residues. V was cut by 3 bases and J by 2 bases, with 7 bases left in between. This CDR3 is CAWRGTNTGELFF. The CDR3 DNA is TGTGCCTGGAGAGGGACAAACACCGGGGAGCTGTTTTTT.

This chain connects TRBV27 to TRBJ2-3, with 7 bases lining up with TRBD2. Germline CDR1 and CDR2: MNHEY and SMNVEV (reference sequence). V lost 3 bases, J lost 6 bases, and 6 bases stayed unmatched. This CDR3 is built from 14 residues. The CDR3 sequence: CASSFRLAPDTQYF. Here the CDR3 DNA reads TGTGCCAGCAGTTTCAGACTAGCCCCGGATACGCAGTATTTT.

In its sample, this clone was seen a few times. The chain combines TRBV2 with TRBJ2-6; D is unclear. Germline CDR1 and CDR2: SNHLY and FYNNEI. The V end lost 5 bases, the J end lost 0 bases, and 5 bases lay between the germline ends. This CDR3 has 14 amino acids. The CDR3 DNA reads TGTGCCAGCAGTCCAGGCTCTGGGGCCAACGTCCTGACTTTC. Its protein product is CASSPGSGANVLTF.

The rearrangement joins TRBV29-1 to TRBJ2-7, with 11 nucleotides matching TRBD2. The CDR3 length is 15 residues. Germline V gives CDR1 SQVTM, CDR2 ANQGSEA. After removal of 3 bases from V and 1 base from J, the junction contained 5 bases not matched to a gene. DNA of the CDR3: TGCAGCGTTGAGGCTGGGACTAGCGGTTCCTACGAGCAGTACTTC. This codes for CSVEAGTSGSYEQYF.

This rearrangement joins TRBV4-1 to TRBJ2-1; the match to TRBD2 covers 13 bases. With V trimmed by 4 bases and J by 7 bases, 10 bases remained unmatched. Germline CDR1 is MGHRA and CDR2 is YSYEKL. CDR3 length: 17 residues. For the CDR3, the DNA is TGCGCCAGCAGCCGACGAACTAGCGGGGGGGCCCTTAATGAGCAGTTCTTC. The encoded protein is CASSRRTSGGALNEQFF.

The chain has TRBV11-2 and TRBJ2-2, with 9 positions matching TRBD1. Germline CDR1 is SGHAT and CDR2 is FQNNGV. The J segment lost 5 bases and the V segment lost 3 bases, leaving 4 bases of the junction unmatched. The CDR3 loop spans 15 amino acids. The CDR3 DNA sequence: TGTGCCAGCAGCTTCCGGGACAGGGTGACCGGGGAGCTGTTTTTT. This gives the protein CASSFRDRVTGELFF.

This chain links TRBV5-1 with TRBJ2-5; TRBD2 matches at 11 bases. The CDR3 covers 16 residues. J gave up 2 bases and V 4 bases, and 7 bases lay outside the gene matches. Germline loops: CDR1 SGHRS, CDR2 YFSETQ. The CDR3 coding sequence is TGCGCCAGCAGCCGACGACTAGCGGGGTCACAAGAGACCCAGTACTTC. Translating it yields CASSRRLAGSQETQYF.

There are a few counts of this clone. The chain carries TRBV27 and TRBJ1-5; D is unclear. Trimming cost V 7 bases and J 6 bases, with 10 bases left between them. The V gene's germline CDR1 is MNHEY and CDR2 SMNVEV (reference sequence). The CDR3 runs to 12 residues. Here the CDR3 DNA reads TGTGCCAGCAACCACAGTAGTCAGCCCCAGCATTTT. As protein: CASNHSSQPQHF.

V is TRBV4-1 and J is TRBJ2-7; a possible D gene is TRBD1 (6 bases). CDR1 is MGHRA, CDR2 YSYEKL, per germline. Trimming stripped 2 bases from V and 5 bases from J, with 22 bases between. The CDR3 is 17 residues long. This CDR3 reads CASSQSMLGTPRHEQYF. The DNA for the CDR3 is TGCGCCAGCAGCCAATCAATGTTGGGGACACCTCGCCACGAGCAGTACTTC.

The chain joins TRBV18 to TRBJ2-1; 7 nucleotides align to TRBD2. Trimming removed 4 bases from V and 7 bases from J; junction bases left unmatched: 7. CDR1 is KGHSH and CDR2 is LQKENI in the germline V gene. CDR3 length: 14 amino acids. CDR3 sequence (DNA): TGTGCCAGCTCACGCGGGAGTGGGACGAATGAGCAGTTCTTC. It yields the protein CASSRGSGTNEQFF.